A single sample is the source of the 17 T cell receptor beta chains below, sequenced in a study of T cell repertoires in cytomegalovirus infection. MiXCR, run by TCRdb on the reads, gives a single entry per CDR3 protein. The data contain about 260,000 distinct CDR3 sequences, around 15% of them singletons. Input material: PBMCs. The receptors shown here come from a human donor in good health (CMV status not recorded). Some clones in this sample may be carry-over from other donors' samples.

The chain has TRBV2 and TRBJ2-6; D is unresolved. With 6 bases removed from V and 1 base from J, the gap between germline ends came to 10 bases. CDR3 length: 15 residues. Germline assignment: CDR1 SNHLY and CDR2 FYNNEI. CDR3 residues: CASSAPRSGANVLTF. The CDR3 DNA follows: TGTGCCAGCAGCGCCCCCCGATCTGGGGCCAACGTCCTGACTTTC.

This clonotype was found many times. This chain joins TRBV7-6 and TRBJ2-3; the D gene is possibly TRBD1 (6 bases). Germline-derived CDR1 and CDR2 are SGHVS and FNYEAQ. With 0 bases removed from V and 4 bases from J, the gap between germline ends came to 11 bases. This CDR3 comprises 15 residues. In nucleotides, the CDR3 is TGTGCCAGCAGCTTAGCGACCAGGGGCCCAGATACGCAGTATTTT. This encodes CASSLATRGPDTQYF.

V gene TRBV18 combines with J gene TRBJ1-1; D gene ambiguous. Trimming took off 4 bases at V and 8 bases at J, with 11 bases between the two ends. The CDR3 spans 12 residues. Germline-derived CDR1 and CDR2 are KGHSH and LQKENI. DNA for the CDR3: TGTGCCAGCTCACTGGAGTTTGGAGAAGCTTTCTTT. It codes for CASSLEFGEAFF.

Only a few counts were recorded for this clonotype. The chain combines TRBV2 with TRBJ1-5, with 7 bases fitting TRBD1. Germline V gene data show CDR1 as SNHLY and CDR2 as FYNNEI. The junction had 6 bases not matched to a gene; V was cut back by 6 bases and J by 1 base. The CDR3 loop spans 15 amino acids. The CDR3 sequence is CASSPGQASNQPQHF. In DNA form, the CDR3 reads TGTGCCAGCAGCCCCGGACAGGCCAGCAATCAGCCCCAGCATTTT.

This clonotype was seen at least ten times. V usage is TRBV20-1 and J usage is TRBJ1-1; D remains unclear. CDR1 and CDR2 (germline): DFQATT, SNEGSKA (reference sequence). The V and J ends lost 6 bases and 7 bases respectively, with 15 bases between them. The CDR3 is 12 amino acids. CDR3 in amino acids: CSASDGEVEAFF. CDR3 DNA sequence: TGCAGTGCATCGGACGGGGAGGTTGAAGCTTTCTTT.

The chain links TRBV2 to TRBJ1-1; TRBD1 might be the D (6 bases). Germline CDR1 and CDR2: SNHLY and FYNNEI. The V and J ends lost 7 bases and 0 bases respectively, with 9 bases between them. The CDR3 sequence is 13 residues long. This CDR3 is CASMRDMNTEAFF. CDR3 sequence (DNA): TGTGCCAGCATGAGGGACATGAACACTGAAGCTTTCTTT.

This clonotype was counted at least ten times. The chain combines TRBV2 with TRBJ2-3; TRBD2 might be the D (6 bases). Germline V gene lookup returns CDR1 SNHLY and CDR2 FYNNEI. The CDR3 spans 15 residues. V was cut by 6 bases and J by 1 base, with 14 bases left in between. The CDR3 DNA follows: TGTGCCAGCAGGCCTTGGGGAGGAGGCACAGATACGCAGTATTTT. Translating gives CASRPWGGGTDTQYF.

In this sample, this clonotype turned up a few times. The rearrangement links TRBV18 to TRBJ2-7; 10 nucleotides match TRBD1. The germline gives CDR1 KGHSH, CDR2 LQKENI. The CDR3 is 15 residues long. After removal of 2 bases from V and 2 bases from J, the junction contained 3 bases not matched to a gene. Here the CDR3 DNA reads TGTGCCAGCTCACCAGGGGGACAGGGGACCTACGAGCAGTACTTC. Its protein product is CASSPGGQGTYEQYF. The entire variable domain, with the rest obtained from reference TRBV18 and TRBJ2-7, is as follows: NAGVMQNPRHLVRRRGQEARLRCSPMKGHSHVYWYRQLPEEGLKFMVYLQKENIIDESGMPKERFSAEFPKEGPSILRIQQVVRGDSAAYFCASSPGGQGTYEQYFGPGTRLTVT.

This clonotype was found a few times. This CDR3 reads CASSSLGAGGTDTQYF. As DNA, the CDR3 is TGTGCCAGCAGCTCCCTAGGCGCGGGGGGTACAGATACGCAGTATTTT. The gene calls are TRBV11-2 and TRBJ2-3; TRBD2 matches 8 bases. With 4 bases clipped from V and 3 bases from J, the junction kept 9 bases outside the gene matches. Germline V gene sequence: CDR1 SGHAT, CDR2 FQNNGV. The CDR3 is 16 residues long.

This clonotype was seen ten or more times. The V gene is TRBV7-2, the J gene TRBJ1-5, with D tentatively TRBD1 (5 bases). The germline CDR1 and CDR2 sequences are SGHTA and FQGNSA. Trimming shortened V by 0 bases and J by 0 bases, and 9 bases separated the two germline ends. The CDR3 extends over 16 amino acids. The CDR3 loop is CASSLAGGASNQPQHF. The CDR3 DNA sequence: TGTGCCAGCAGCTTAGCTGGCGGGGCTAGCAATCAGCCCCAGCATTTT.

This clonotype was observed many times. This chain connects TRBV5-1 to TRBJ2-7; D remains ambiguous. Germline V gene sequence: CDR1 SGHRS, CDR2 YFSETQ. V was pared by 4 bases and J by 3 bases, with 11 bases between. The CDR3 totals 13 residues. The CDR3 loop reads CASSNLGRYEQYF. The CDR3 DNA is TGCGCCAGCAGCAACTTAGGGCGCTACGAGCAGTACTTC.

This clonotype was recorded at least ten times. The CDR3: CASRTSRDSPDTQYF. DNA of the CDR3: TGTGCCAGCAGAACATCCCGGGACAGCCCAGATACGCAGTATTTT. The chain uses TRBV12-3 or TRBV12-4 and TRBJ2-3, with TRBD1 identical over 7 bases. The CDR3 runs 15 residues. With V trimmed by 6 bases and J by 4 bases, 10 bases remained unmatched.

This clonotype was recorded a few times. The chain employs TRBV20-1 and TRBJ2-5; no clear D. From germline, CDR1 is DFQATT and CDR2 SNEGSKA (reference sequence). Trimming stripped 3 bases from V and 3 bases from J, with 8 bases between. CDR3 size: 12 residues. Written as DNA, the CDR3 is TGCAGTGCTAGGTTGGCAGAAGAGACCCAGTACTTC. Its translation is CSARLAEETQYF.

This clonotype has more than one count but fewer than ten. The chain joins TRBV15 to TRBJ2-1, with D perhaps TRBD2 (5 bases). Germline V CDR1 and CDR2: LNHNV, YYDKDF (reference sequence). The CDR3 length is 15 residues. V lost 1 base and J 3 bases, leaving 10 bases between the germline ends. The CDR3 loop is CATSRGLADYNEQFF. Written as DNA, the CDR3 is TGTGCCACCAGCAGAGGGCTAGCAGACTACAATGAGCAGTTCTTC.

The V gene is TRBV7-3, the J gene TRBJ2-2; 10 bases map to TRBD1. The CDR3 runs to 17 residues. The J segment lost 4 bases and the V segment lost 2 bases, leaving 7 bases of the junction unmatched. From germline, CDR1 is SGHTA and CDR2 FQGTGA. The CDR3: CASSLRGTGAATGELFF. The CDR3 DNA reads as TGTGCCAGCAGCTTACGAGGGACAGGGGCCGCCACCGGGGAGCTGTTTTTT.

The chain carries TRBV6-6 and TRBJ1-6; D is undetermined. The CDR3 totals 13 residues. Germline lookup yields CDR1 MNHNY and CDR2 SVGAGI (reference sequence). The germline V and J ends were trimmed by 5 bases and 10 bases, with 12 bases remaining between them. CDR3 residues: CASSEAFRSPLHF. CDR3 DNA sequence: TGTGCCAGCAGTGAGGCTTTCCGCTCACCCCTCCACTTT.

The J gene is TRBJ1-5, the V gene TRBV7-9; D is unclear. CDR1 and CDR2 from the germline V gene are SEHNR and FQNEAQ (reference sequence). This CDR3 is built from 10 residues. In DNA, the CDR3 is TGTTCTGGATTTAATCAGCCCCAGCATTTT. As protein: CSGFNQPQHF.